The sequence of this TCR beta chain was determined in a study of blood T cell repertoires in COVID-19. Study in general: Spain, Italy and the United States supplied samples that represented acute and convalescent COVID-19.

Germline V CDR1 and CDR2: MNHEY, SVGAGI. The CDR3 is 12 amino acids. The junction had 1 base not matched to a gene; V was cut back by 5 bases and J by 6 bases. The assay was immunoSEQ multiplex PCR, and TCRdb's table has in-frame clones only and misses some. The sample holds 400,000 or so clones, around 89% seen once. This receptor was taken from a man aged 25-45 years who had recovered from COVID-19. The chain joins TRBV6-5 to TRBJ2-7, with 10 bases fitting TRBD2. The material sequenced was PBMCs or T cells enriched from blood (not recorded which). This CDR3 is CASSLAGAEQYF. For the CDR3, the DNA is TGTGCCAGCAGTCTAGCGGGGGCCGAGCAGTACTTC.